One and the same sample provided the 10 T cell receptor beta chains below, sequenced in a study of post-analysis software for immune sequencing data. Study-wide results and limits: When patients were compared with controls, 4 or 5 TRBV segments were more frequent, TRBV5-6, TRBV5-1 and TRBV20-1 among them.

Unique molecular identifiers tagged the TCR beta cDNA libraries. TCRdb used MiXCR to reprocess the PCR reads, holding one entry per CDR3 protein. Among 350,000 to 450,000 distinct CDR3 sequences listed, approximately 39% were seen once. The antigens these receptors bind are not known. Sequences were obtained from blood. The receptor set was obtained from a girl aged 2 to 9 with multiple sclerosis.

The rearrangement links TRBV7-6 to TRBJ1-2; 7 nucleotides agree with TRBD1. V dropped 0 bases and J dropped 4; count of bases not matched to a gene: 5. This CDR3 has 15 residues. Germline V lookup: CDR1 SGHVS, CDR2 FNYEAQ. As DNA, the CDR3 is TGTGCCAGCAGCTTAGCAGGGGGCGCAGGCTATGGCTACACCTTC. This codes for CASSLAGGAGYGYTF. The whole variable domain, filled in from reference TRBV7-6 and TRBJ1-2, reads GAGVSQSPRYKVTKRGQDVALRCDPISGHVSLYWYRQALGQGPEFLTYFNYEAQQDKSGLPNDRFSAERPEGSISTLTIQRTEQRDSAMYRCASSLAGGAGYGYTFGSGTRLTVV.

The chain has TRBV4-1 and TRBJ2-5; 9 bases fit TRBD1. The J call is in doubt because the DNA end fits TRBJ2-7 better. This CDR3 region has 18 residues. CDR1 is MGHRA, CDR2 YSYEKL, per germline. The CDR3: CASSPFPGQGVLYYEQYF. For the CDR3, the DNA is TGCGCCAGCAGCCCGTTTCCGGGACAGGGAGTCCTTTACTACGAGCAGTACTTC.

The chain has TRBV12-3 or TRBV12-4 and TRBJ2-5; TRBD1 matches at 9 bases. The DNA end is a closer match to TRBJ2-7, so the J assignment may be wrong. This CDR3 comprises 14 residues. Here the CDR3 reads CASSARDRDHEQYF. The CDR3 DNA is TGTGCCAGCAGTGCCCGGGACAGGGACCACGAGCAGTACTTC.

This clonotype has only a few counts. The CDR3 region has the DNA TGTGCCAGCAGCTCCTCCGCGGGAGGCCAGTACTTC. Its translation is CASSSSAGGQYF. V and J are TRBV7-9 and TRBJ2-5, with 8 bases lining up with TRBD2. This CDR3 contains 12 residues. Germline loops: CDR1 SEHNR, CDR2 FQNEAQ (reference sequence). The V gene end was trimmed by 4 bases and the J gene end by 10 bases; junction bases not matched to a gene: 5. The variable domain in full, with the rest retrieved from reference TRBV7-9 and TRBJ2-5, is DTGVSQNPRHKITKRGQNVTFRCDPISEHNRLYWYRQTLGQGPEFLTYFQNEAQLEKSRLLSDRFSAERPKGSFSTLEIQRTEQGDSAMYLCASSSSAGGQYFGPGTRLLVL.

This clonotype was seen a handful of times. The rearrangement uses TRBV20-1 and TRBJ2-3, with a possible D match to TRBD2 (5 bases). Germline V lookup: CDR1 DFQATT, CDR2 SNEGSKA (reference sequence). This CDR3 has 17 amino acids. V shed 0 bases and J shed 4 bases, with 20 bases lying between them. The CDR3 here is CSARERRRLYISDTQYF. Written as DNA, the CDR3 is TGCAGTGCTAGAGAGAGAAGGAGACTATATATATCAGATACGCAGTATTTT.

V gene TRBV4-1 combines with J gene TRBJ2-5, with 7 bases aligning to TRBD1. CDR3 length equals 15 residues. The V and J ends lost 1 base and 2 bases, in that order; junction bases with no gene match: 4. Germline-derived CDR1 and CDR2 are MGHRA and YSYEKL. The DNA of the CDR3 is TGCGCCAGCAGCCAAGGGGGGACAGCACAAGAGACCCAGTACTTC. Protein product: CASSQGGTAQETQYF.

In nucleotides, the CDR3 is TGTGCCAGCAGCCTCAGCGGGATTCCCCCCTACGAGCAGTACTTC. Translating gives CASSLSGIPPYEQYF. The rearrangement joins TRBV13 to TRBJ2-7; 7 bases line up with TRBD2. CDR1 and CDR2 (germline): PRHDT, FYEKMQ (reference sequence). CDR3 size: 15 residues. J was trimmed by 2 bases and V by 5 bases; bases with no gene match: 9.

The gene calls are TRBV24-1 and TRBJ2-1, with a weak D call TRBD1 (6 bases). V dropped 5 bases and J dropped 9 bases, with 13 bases sitting between them. CDR1 is KGHDR and CDR2 is SFDVKD in the germline V gene. There are 13 residues in the CDR3. CDR3 sequence reads: CATSAPGVPEQFF. CDR3 nucleotide sequence: TGTGCCACCAGTGCCCCAGGGGTGCCTGAGCAGTTCTTC.

In its sample, this clonotype was seen a few times. The genes are TRBV5-1 and TRBJ2-1, with 7 positions matching TRBD1. The CDR3 loop spans 14 amino acids. Germline V gene lookup returns CDR1 SGHRS and CDR2 YFSETQ. J was trimmed by 6 bases and V by 0 bases; bases with no gene match: 3. For the CDR3, the DNA is TGCGCCAGCAGCTTGGGACAGGGAACCAATGAGCAGTTCTTC. Translating gives CASSLGQGTNEQFF.

This clonotype was picked up a small number of times. The chain links TRBV4-1 to TRBJ2-4; TRBD2 agrees at 12 bases. Germline assignment: CDR1 MGHRA and CDR2 YSYEKL. This CDR3 is built from 21 residues. With V trimmed by 0 bases and J by 0 bases, 12 bases remained unmatched. The CDR3 region is CASSQEVTGLAGSLAKNIQYF. The CDR3 DNA reads as TGCGCCAGCAGCCAAGAAGTGACGGGACTAGCGGGTAGCTTAGCCAAAAACATTCAGTACTTC.